This T cell receptor (beta chain) is drawn from a study of graft-versus-host responses after intestinal transplantation. Turning to this clone: Its cognate antigen is unknown.

Sequencing was performed with immunoSEQ multiplex PCR; in TCRdb, only in-frame clones are kept and a portion is missing. The profile covers 96,000 or so clones, with 92% appearing a single time and roughly 0.17% taken by the ten largest. Germline loops: CDR1 SGHKS, CDR2 YYEKEE (reference sequence). The CDR3 runs to 16 residues. V was pared by 4 bases and J by 5 bases, with 10 bases of the junction left unmatched. V usage is TRBV5-5 and J usage is TRBJ2-5, with TRBD2 matching 11 bases. The TCR originated in a human donor who received an intestinal transplant. Sequencing was performed on unstimulated CD4+ T cells sorted from spleen or lymph node cells, taken before intestinal transplant. In DNA, the CDR3 is TGTGCCAGCAGCCCCACACTAGCGGGAGCGGGGGAGACCCAGTACTTC. It translates to CASSPTLAGAGETQYF.